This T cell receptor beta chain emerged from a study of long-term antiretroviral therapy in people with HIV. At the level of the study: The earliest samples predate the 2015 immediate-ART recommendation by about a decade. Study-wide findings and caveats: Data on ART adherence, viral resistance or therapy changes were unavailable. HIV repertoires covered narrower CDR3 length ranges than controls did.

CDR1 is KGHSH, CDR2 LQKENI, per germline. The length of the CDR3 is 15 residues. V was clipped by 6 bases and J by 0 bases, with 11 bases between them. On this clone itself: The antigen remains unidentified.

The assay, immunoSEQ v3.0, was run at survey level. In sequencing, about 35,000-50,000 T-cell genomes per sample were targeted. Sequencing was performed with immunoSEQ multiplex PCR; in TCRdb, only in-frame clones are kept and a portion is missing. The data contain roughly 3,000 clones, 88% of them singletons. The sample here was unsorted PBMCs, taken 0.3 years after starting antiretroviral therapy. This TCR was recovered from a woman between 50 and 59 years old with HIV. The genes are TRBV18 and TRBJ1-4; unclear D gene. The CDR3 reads CASSQGTPTNEKLFF. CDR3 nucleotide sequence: TGTGCCAGCTCTCAAGGCACTCCAACTAATGAAAAACTGTTTTTT. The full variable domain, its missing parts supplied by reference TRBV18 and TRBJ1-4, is NAGVMQNPRHLVRRRGQEARLRCSPMKGHSHVYWYRQLPEEGLKFMVYLQKENIIDESGMPKERFSAEFPKEGPSILRIQQVVRGDSAAYFCASSQGTPTNEKLFFGSGTQLSVL.